Reported below is one T cell receptor (beta chain). What it binds is unknown. In TCRdb, the reads were re-called with MiXCR into one record per CDR3 protein. The profile shows approximately 910,000 distinct CDR3 sequences, approximately 31% of them singletons. These data belong to a study of T cell repertoires in cytomegalovirus infection. Study-wide background: Recently identified HLA-C-restricted CMV epitopes were used, and well-studied HLA-B-restricted CMV epitopes were used as well. Study conclusions and caveats: HLA-C-restricted CMV clonotypes gave the most frequent clonotype in two of eight donors. Identification of carriers of CMV plus the relevant HLA was achieved through cumulative public TCR beta family frequency.

CDR1 and CDR2 from the germline V gene are MNHNS and SASEGT. V was shortened by 1 base and J by 0 bases, with 9 bases between the two germline ends. CDR3 length: 15 amino acids. The material was cultured CD8+ T cells from PBMCs, obtained from culture after CMV antigen stimulation. J is TRBJ2-5 and V is TRBV6-1; a weak D match, TRBD1 (5 bases). This receptor was identified in a human donor in good health (CMV status not recorded). Some clones in this sample may be carry-over from other donors' samples. For the CDR3, the DNA is TGTGCCAGCAGTGAAGTTGACAGTTACCAAGAGACCCAGTACTTC. It yields the protein CASSEVDSYQETQYF.